A selection of T cell receptor beta chains follows, all from one sample in a study of siplizumab effects on memory and regulatory T cells. Some clones are missing from TCRdb's copy, which holds only in-frame ones; the method was immunoSEQ multiplex PCR. The repertoire consists of some 52,000 clones, with about 97% occurring once and the leading ten covering around 0.66%. Sequencing input: naive CD4+ T cells sorted from blood. Receptor source: a human donor in good health. Both conserved end residues are part of each CDR3. The order of the fields is J gene, clone size, D gene, V gene, CDR3 DNA, CDR3 protein. The D gene is left open where the match is weak. Size is omitted from some rows. Given values are once, few, many or a class for expanded clones.

TRBJ2-2,-,-,TRBV6-6,TGTGCCAGCAGTTACTCGAGACTAAAAACCGGGGAGCTGTTTTTT,CASSYSRLKTGELFF
TRBJ2-7,-,-,TRBV6-6,TGTGCCAGCAGTTACTCGAAGACGGCTACCTACGAGCAGTACTTC,CASSYSKTATYEQYF
TRBJ2-1,-,TRBD1,TRBV19,TGTGCCAGTAGTATAAATCACAGGGGAGCGAATGAGCAGTTCTTC,CASSINHRGANEQFF
TRBJ1-2,-,-,TRBV29-1,TGCAGCGTAGGCGCGGGCATCTATGGCTACACCTTC,CSVGAGIYGYTF
TRBJ2-3,once,-,TRBV18,TGTGCCAGCTCACCTTGGACAGACAGCACAGATACGCAGTATTTT,CASSPWTDSTDTQYF
TRBJ2-5,-,-,TRBV25-1,TGTGCCAGCAGTGAATCCATATTGGGCCCCCGGGGGGAGACCCAGTACTTC,CASSESILGPRGETQYF
TRBJ1-3,once,-,TRBV4-2,TGTGCCAGCAGCCAAGATGGACGACTCCGGAGCTCTGGAAACACCATATATTTT,CASSQDGRLRSSGNTIYF
TRBJ2-6,-,-,TRBV11-3,TGTGCCAGCAGCTCGCGTCCAGGAATCGGGGCCAACGTCCTGACTTTC,CASSSRPGIGANVLTF
TRBJ2-3,once,-,TRBV19,TGTGCCAGTAGTCTCACTTACCCTTATGGCGGCCCACGCACAGATACGCAGTATTTT,CASSLTYPYGGPRTDTQYF
TRBJ2-7,-,TRBD1,TRBV5-1,TGCGCCAGCAGCTTGGGACCCCTCCGACAGGGTTTGGTTTACGAGCAGTACTTC,CASSLGPLRQGLVYEQYF
TRBJ2-4,once,-,TRBV28,TGTGCCAGCAGACCCCTGGGGGGTGCCAAAAACATTCAGTACTTC,CASRPLGGAKNIQYF
TRBJ1-5,-,-,TRBV6-1,TGTGCCAGCAGGGGGGTCAGGGGCGATCAGCCCCAGCATTTT,CASRGVRGDQPQHF
TRBJ2-1,-,TRBD2,TRBV4-1,TGCGCCAGCAGCCACTTCTGGCGGGAGGCCACTTACAATGAGCAGTTCTTC,CASSHFWREATYNEQFF
TRBJ2-7,-,TRBD2,TRBV7-6,TGTGCCAGCAGCTTACTAGCGGGCCAAGGTACCTACGAGCAGTACTTC,CASSLLAGQGTYEQYF
TRBJ2-5,once,TRBD2,TRBV11-3,TGTGCCAGCAGCCCCGGGAGGGGTGGGAGGGCCGTCGAGACCCAGTACTTC,CASSPGRGGRAVETQYF
TRBJ2-3,-,-,TRBV19,TGTGCCAGTCGTGGGGGGACCCTTTTTTTAGATACGCAGTATTTT,CASRGGTLFLDTQYF
TRBJ2-6,-,TRBD2,TRBV18,TGTGCCAGCTCAACGGGGGGGGCCCTCTCTGGGGCCAACGTCCTGACTTTC,CASSTGGALSGANVLTF
TRBJ2-7,-,-,TRBV6-6,TGTGCCAGCAGTTACCTTGACTCCCGCCACGAGCAGTACTTC,CASSYLDSRHEQYF
TRBJ2-7,-,TRBD2,TRBV5-4,TGTGCCAGCAGCTTCGGCGCTAGCTCCTTGGGGGGGGAGCAGTACTTC,CASSFGASSLGGEQYF
TRBJ2-6,-,-,TRBV7-3,TGTGCCAGCAGCTCAGGGCCACGGATGGGGGCCAACGTCCTGACTTTC,CASSSGPRMGANVLTF
TRBJ2-3,-,-,TRBV28,TGTGCCAGCAGTCCCCGTCCCACAGATACGCAGTATTTT,CASSPRPTDTQYF
TRBJ1-1,-,-,TRBV6-5,TGTGCCAGCAGTTACTCGAGAGGGGATACTGAAGCTTTCTTT,CASSYSRGDTEAFF
TRBJ1-2,-,-,TRBV6-5,TGTGCCAGCAGCCGAACAGCTTACTATGGCTACACCTTC,CASSRTAYYGYTF
TRBJ1-5,-,-,TRBV19,TGTGCCAGTAGTATAGAATTAGCAGGGACCTCAAGCAATCAGCCCCAGCATTTT,CASSIELAGTSSNQPQHF
TRBJ1-5,-,-,TRBV12-5,TGTGCTAGTGGTCCTCCGGGGAATCAGCCCCAGCATTTT,CASGPPGNQPQHF
TRBJ2-3,-,TRBD2,TRBV4-1,TGCGCCAGCAGCGTCTTCTTAGCGGGAAAAACAGATACGCAGTATTTT,CASSVFLAGKTDTQYF
TRBJ1-1,-,-,TRBV27,TGTGCCAGCAGTTTGAGGGGGGACAACACTGAAGCTTTCTTT,CASSLRGDNTEAFF
TRBJ2-5,-,TRBD1,TRBV28,TGTGCCAGCAGTTCAGGGACAGGGGGCGCGAAGACCCAGTACTTC,CASSSGTGGAKTQYF
TRBJ2-4,-,TRBD1,TRBV28,TGTGCCAGCAGTCGACAGGGGGCAGGATTCGCCAAAAACATTCAGTACTTC,CASSRQGAGFAKNIQYF
TRBJ2-3,-,TRBD2,TRBV5-1,TGCGCCAGCAGCTCGCTAGCGGGGGGAAGCACAGATACGCAGTATTTT,CASSSLAGGSTDTQYF
TRBJ2-3,-,TRBD2,TRBV30,TGTGCCTGGAGTCCAGCGGGGGGGGGCACAGATACGCAGTATTTT,CAWSPAGGGTDTQYF
TRBJ2-7,-,-,TRBV2,TGTGCCAGCAGTGGTCGGATTGAGCAGTACTTC,CASSGRIEQYF
TRBJ2-7,-,-,TRBV7-2,TGTGCCAGCAGCTTAAGTGGATCCTACGAGCAGTACTTC,CASSLSGSYEQYF
TRBJ1-2,-,TRBD1,TRBV5-7,TGTGCCAGCAGCTTGTGCCTTTGCGGGACAGGGATGAGGAATGGCTACACCTTC,CASSLCLCGTGMRNGYTF
TRBJ1-5,-,-,TRBV6-5,TGTGCCAGCAGTTACTCGAGACGAAACAATCAGCCCCAGCATTTT,CASSYSRRNNQPQHF
TRBJ2-6,-,-,TRBV7-3,TGTGCCAGCAGCTCCCTCGGCAGGGCCCTCTCTGGGGCCAACGTCCTGACTTTC,CASSSLGRALSGANVLTF
TRBJ1-3,-,TRBD1,TRBV5-1,TGCGCCAGCAGGAGGGGGCTGGGAGGAAACACCATATATTTT,CASRRGLGGNTIYF
TRBJ1-6,-,-,TRBV30,TGTGCCTGGAGTGTACTTGGCCTTAATTCACCCCTCCACTTT,CAWSVLGLNSPLHF
TRBJ2-2,-,TRBD2,TRBV30,TGTGCCTGGAGTTCTAGCGGGAGTACGAACACCGGGGAGCTGTTTTTT,CAWSSSGSTNTGELFF
TRBJ2-6,once,TRBD1,TRBV7-3,TGTGCCAGCAGCTTACCGACAGGGGGCGCGGCCGGGGCCAACGTCCTGACTTTC,CASSLPTGGAAGANVLTF
TRBJ2-3,-,TRBD2,TRBV27,TGTGCCAGCAGCCCAACCGTACTAGCGGGAAGTGTGGATACGCAGTATTTT,CASSPTVLAGSVDTQYF
TRBJ1-5,-,-,TRBV2,TGTGCCAGCAGTGGACCAGTACCGTCGGGTCAGCCCCAGCATTTT,CASSGPVPSGQPQHF
TRBJ1-2,-,-,TRBV30,TGTGCCTGGACTTCTAAAACAGGGTTAGGTTATGGCTACACCTTC,CAWTSKTGLGYGYTF
TRBJ1-5,-,-,TRBV19,TGTGCCAGTAGTAAAAGGGACGGATTCAATCAGCCCCAGCATTTT,CASSKRDGFNQPQHF
TRBJ2-7,-,TRBD2,TRBV28,TGTGCCAGCAGTCCGGGTAGCGGGAGGGTATTTTACGAGCAGTACTTC,CASSPGSGRVFYEQYF
TRBJ1-1,-,TRBD1,TRBV7-3,TGTGCCAGCAGCTTAAATCTGCTGACAGGGGAGGTTTTCTTT,CASSLNLLTGEVFF
TRBJ2-7,-,-,TRBV5-6,TGTGCCAGCAGCTTGGAATGGGGACGGGGGTACGAGCAGTACTTC,CASSLEWGRGYEQYF